What follows are 10 T cell receptor beta chains derived from one specimen sequenced in a study of OX40 agonist ivuxolimab in advanced cancers. The repertoire was sequenced with immunoSEQ multiplex PCR; TCRdb's copy has only in-frame clones and lacks some. This table holds around 45,000 clones, approximately 80% found once. The sequences come from CD4+ or CD8+ T cells sorted from blood, collected in a trial of the OX40 agonist ivuxolimab. Source of these receptors: an adult with an advanced solid tumor such as melanoma, head and neck, liver or kidney cancer.

V gene TRBV5-4 combines with J gene TRBJ1-3; 8 positions match TRBD1. There are 15 residues in the CDR3. With 5 bases clipped from V and 2 bases from J, the junction kept 6 bases outside the gene matches. The germline CDR1 and CDR2 sequences are SGHNT and YYREEE (reference sequence). The chain's CDR3 is CASRYRGAAGNTIYF. DNA of the CDR3: TGTGCCAGCAGATACAGGGGGGCAGCTGGAAACACCATATATTTT. Full variable domain (outside the CDR3, taken from reference TRBV5-4 and TRBJ1-3): ETGVTQSPTHLIKTRGQQVTLRCSSQSGHNTVSWYQQALGQGPQFIFQYYREEENGRGNFPPRFSGLQFPNYSSELNVNALELDDSALYLCASRYRGAAGNTIYFGEGSWLTVV.

The rearrangement links TRBV6-6 to TRBJ1-6; D unclear. The CDR3 contains 15 residues. Germline CDR1 reads MNHNY; CDR2 reads SVGAGI (reference sequence). V was pared by 5 bases and J by 4 bases, with 12 bases between. The CDR3 is CASSTRTGYNSPLHF. The CDR3 region has the DNA TGTGCCAGCAGTACCCGGACGGGATATAATTCACCCCTCCACTTT.

This chain links TRBV7-9 with TRBJ2-3; D remains ambiguous. Germline V CDR1 and CDR2: SEHNR, FQNEAQ (reference sequence). The V gene lost 5 bases and the J gene lost 2 bases, with 2 bases spanning the gap. The CDR3 consists of 11 residues. The CDR3 bases are TGTGCCAGCAGCGACACAGATACGCAGTATTTT. Residues: CASSDTDTQYF.

The rearrangement uses TRBV5-6 and TRBJ2-7; D tentatively fits TRBD1 or TRBD2 (5 bases each). V gave up 1 base and J gave up 4 bases, with 18 bases separating them. This CDR3 has 16 residues. Germline assignment: CDR1 SGHDT and CDR2 YYEEEE. CDR3 loop: CASSLYTGTLGYEQYF. In nucleotides, the CDR3 is TGTGCCAGCAGCTTGTACACCGGGACCCTCGGGTACGAGCAGTACTTC. The full variable domain, with the rest looked up from reference TRBV5-6 and TRBJ2-7, is DAGVTQSPTHLIKTRGQQVTLRCSPKSGHDTVSWYQQALGQGPQFIFQYYEEEERQRGNFPDRFSGHQFPNYSSELNVNALLLGDSALYLCASSLYTGTLGYEQYFGPGTRLTVT.

CDR3 DNA sequence: TGTGCCAGCACCGATACAGGGGGATGGAACACTGAAGCTTTCTTT. It translates to CASTDTGGWNTEAFF. V and J are TRBV25-1 and TRBJ1-1, with 8 bases aligning to TRBD1. CDR1 is MGHDK, CDR2 SYGVNS, per germline. V shed 7 bases, J shed 1 base, and the junction held 8 bases outside the gene matches. The CDR3 consists of 15 residues.

The chain combines TRBV6-1 with TRBJ2-1, with 7 positions matching TRBD1. Germline V lookup: CDR1 MNHNS, CDR2 SASEGT. J gave up 4 bases and V 0 bases, and 9 bases lay outside the gene matches. CDR3 size: 17 residues. The CDR3 region is CASSEALVGQSYNEQFF. The CDR3 coding sequence is TGTGCCAGCAGTGAAGCGTTGGTGGGACAGAGTTACAATGAGCAGTTCTTC.

The chain is built from TRBV5-1 and TRBJ1-1; D is possibly TRBD1 (5 bases). The CDR3 length is 15 residues. Looked up from germline, CDR1 is SGHRS and CDR2 is YFSETQ. V was pared by 4 bases and J by 1 base, with 14 bases between. CDR3 coding DNA: TGCGCCAGCAGCCGTCGGGGGGAGTCGAACACTGAAGCTTTCTTT. This sequence encodes CASSRRGESNTEAFF.

The chain links TRBV28 to TRBJ2-1; D gene ambiguous. This CDR3 contains 13 residues. The V end lost 7 bases, the J end lost 3 bases, and 10 bases lay between the germline ends. Germline-derived CDR1 and CDR2 are MDHEN and SYDVKM. This chain's CDR3 is CASTKISYNEQFF. The CDR3, as DNA: TGTGCCAGCACCAAAATCAGCTACAATGAGCAGTTCTTC.

The chain couples TRBV2 to TRBJ2-7, with 10 bases fitting TRBD2. The V gene's germline CDR1 is SNHLY and CDR2 FYNNEI. CDR3 length: 16 residues. The J segment lost 6 bases and the V segment lost 4 bases, leaving 12 bases of the junction unmatched. CDR3 bases: TGTGCCAGCAGTGCCCCACGGCTAGCGGGAGAGGGCGAGCAGTACTTC. Protein sequence: CASSAPRLAGEGEQYF.

The chain carries TRBV4-2 and TRBJ2-1; TRBD1 is a possible D gene (5 bases). V was trimmed by 3 bases and J by 8 bases, leaving 14 bases between them. The length of the CDR3 is 14 residues. CDR1 LGHNA and CDR2 YNFKEQ come from the germline V gene. The CDR3 DNA reads TGTGCCAGCAGCCAGCTACAGGTTGGTTATGAGCAGTTCTTC. It translates to CASSQLQVGYEQFF.